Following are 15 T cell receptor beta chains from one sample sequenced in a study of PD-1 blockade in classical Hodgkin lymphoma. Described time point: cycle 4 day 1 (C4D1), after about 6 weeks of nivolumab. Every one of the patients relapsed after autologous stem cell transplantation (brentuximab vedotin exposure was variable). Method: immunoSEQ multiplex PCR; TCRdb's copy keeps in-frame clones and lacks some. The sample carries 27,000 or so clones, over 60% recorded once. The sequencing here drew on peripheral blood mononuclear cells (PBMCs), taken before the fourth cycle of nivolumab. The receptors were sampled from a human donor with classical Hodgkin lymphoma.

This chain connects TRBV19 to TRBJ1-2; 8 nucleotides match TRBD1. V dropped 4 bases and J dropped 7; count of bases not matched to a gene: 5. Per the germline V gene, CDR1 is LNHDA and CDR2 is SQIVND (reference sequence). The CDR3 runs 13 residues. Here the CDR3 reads CASSTTGEGGYTF. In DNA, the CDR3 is TGTGCCAGTAGTACGACAGGGGAGGGTGGCTACACCTTC. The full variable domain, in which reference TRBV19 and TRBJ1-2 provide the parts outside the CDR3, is DGGITQSPKYLFRKEGQNVTLSCEQNLNHDAMYWYRQDPGQGLRLIYYSQIVNDFQKGDIAEGYSVSREKKESFPLTVTSAQKNPTAFYLCASSTTGEGGYTFGSGTRLTVV.

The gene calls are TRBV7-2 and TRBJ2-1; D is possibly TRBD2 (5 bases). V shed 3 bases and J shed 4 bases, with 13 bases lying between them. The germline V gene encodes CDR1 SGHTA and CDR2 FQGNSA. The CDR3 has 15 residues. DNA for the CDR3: TGTGCCAGCAGCTTTGAACTAGGAGGTTACAATGAGCAGTTCTTC. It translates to CASSFELGGYNEQFF.

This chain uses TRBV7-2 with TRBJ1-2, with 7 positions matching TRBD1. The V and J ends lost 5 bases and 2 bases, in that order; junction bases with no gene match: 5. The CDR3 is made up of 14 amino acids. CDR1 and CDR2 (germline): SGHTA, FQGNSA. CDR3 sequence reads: CASSTGQSNYGYTF. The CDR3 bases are TGTGCCAGCAGCACGGGACAGTCGAACTATGGCTACACCTTC.

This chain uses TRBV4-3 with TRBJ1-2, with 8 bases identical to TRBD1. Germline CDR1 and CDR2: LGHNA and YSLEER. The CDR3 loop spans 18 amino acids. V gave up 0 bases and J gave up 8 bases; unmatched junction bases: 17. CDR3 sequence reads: CASSQEGVGTGRMRGYTF. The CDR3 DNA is TGCGCCAGCAGCCAAGAAGGGGTGGGGACAGGTCGAATGAGGGGCTACACCTTC.

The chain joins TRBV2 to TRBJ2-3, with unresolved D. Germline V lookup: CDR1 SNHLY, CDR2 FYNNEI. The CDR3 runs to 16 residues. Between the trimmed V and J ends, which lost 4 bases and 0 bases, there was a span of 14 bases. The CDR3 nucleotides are TGTGCCAGCAGTGGGAGAGACTCATATAGCACAGATACGCAGTATTTT. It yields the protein CASSGRDSYSTDTQYF.

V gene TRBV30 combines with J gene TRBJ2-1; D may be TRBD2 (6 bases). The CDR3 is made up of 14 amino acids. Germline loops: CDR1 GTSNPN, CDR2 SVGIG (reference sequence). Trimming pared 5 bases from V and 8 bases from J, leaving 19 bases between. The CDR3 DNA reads TGTGCCTGGGAGCGGGCGGGTTTTCAACATGAGCAGTTCTTC. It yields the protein CAWERAGFQHEQFF.

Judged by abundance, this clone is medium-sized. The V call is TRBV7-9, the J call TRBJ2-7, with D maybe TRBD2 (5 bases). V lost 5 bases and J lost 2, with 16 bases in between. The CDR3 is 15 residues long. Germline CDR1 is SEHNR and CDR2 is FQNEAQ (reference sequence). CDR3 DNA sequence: TGTGCCAGCAGCGCCGACGGACTCTACCCCTACGAGCAGTACTTC. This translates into CASSADGLYPYEQYF.

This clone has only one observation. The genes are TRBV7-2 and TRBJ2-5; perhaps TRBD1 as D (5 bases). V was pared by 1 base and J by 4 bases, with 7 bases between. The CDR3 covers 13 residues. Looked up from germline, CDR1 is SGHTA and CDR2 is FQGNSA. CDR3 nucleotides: TGTGCCAGCAGCTTAGTGGGGCGAGAGACCCAGTACTTC. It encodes CASSLVGRETQYF.

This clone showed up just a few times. The chain's CDR3 is CASSQEAGTGEPEAFF. Here the CDR3 DNA reads TGCGCCAGCAGCCAAGAGGCAGGGACAGGGGAACCTGAAGCTTTCTTT. The chain is built from TRBV4-3 and TRBJ1-1, with 10 bases aligning to TRBD1. V shed 0 bases and J 6 bases; nucleotides not matched to a gene: 7. The CDR3 consists of 16 residues. The V gene's germline CDR1 is LGHNA and CDR2 YSLEER.

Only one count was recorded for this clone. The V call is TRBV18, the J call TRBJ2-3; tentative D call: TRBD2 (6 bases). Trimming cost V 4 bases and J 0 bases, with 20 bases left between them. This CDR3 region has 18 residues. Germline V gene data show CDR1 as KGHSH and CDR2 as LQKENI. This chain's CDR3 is CASSLLGGSSQSTDTQYF. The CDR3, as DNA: TGTGCCAGCTCACTGCTCGGAGGGAGCAGCCAAAGCACAGATACGCAGTATTTT.

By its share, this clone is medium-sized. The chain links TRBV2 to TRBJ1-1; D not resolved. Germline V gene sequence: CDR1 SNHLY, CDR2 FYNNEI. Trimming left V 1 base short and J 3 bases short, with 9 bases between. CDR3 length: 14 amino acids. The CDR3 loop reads CASSEGRGDTEAFF. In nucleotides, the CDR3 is TGTGCCAGCAGTGAAGGAAGAGGAGACACTGAAGCTTTCTTT. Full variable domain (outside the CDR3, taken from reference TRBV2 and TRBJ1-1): EPEVTQTPSHQVTQMGQEVILRCVPISNHLYFYWYRQILGQKVEFLVSFYNNEISEKSEIFDDQFSVERPDGSNFTLKIRSTKLEDSAMYFCASSEGRGDTEAFFGQGTRLTVV.

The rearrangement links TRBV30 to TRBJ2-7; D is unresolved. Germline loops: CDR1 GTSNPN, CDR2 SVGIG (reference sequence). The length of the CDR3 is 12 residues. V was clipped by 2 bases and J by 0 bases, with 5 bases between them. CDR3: CAWSRSSYEQYF. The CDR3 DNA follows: TGTGCCTGGAGTAGGTCCTCCTACGAGCAGTACTTC.

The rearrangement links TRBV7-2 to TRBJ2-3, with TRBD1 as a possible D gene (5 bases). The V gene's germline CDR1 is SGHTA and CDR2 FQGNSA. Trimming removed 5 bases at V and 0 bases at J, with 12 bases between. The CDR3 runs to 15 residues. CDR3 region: CASSPEAGSTDTQYF. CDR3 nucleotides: TGTGCCAGCAGCCCAGAGGCAGGGAGCACAGATACGCAGTATTTT.

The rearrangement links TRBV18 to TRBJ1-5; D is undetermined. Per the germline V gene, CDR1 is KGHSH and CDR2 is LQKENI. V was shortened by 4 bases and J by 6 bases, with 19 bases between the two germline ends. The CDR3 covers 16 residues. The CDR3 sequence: CASSRPGVASGQPQHF. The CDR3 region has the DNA TGTGCCAGCTCACGGCCCGGGGTTGCTTCCGGTCAGCCCCAGCATTTT.

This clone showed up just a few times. CDR3 in amino acids: CAWSDIGRGRDGYTF. The CDR3 nucleotides read TGTGCCTGGAGTGATATCGGACGGGGGAGGGATGGCTACACCTTC. J is TRBJ1-2 and V is TRBV30, with D perhaps matching TRBD1 (5 bases). V was pared by 1 base and J by 6 bases, with 18 bases between. Germline V CDR1 and CDR2: GTSNPN, SVGIG (reference sequence). The CDR3 is made up of 15 amino acids.